A single sample gave rise to the 19 T cell receptor beta chains below, sequenced in a study of CD8 T cells in ankylosing spondylitis. Notes on the study in general: A TCR beta motif made of eight highly homologous variants seemed typical of ankylosing spondylitis blood.

TCRdb reprocessed the 5' RACE reads via MiXCR and lists one record per CDR3 protein. The data show about 90,000 distinct CDR3 sequences, with about 9% seen just once and 30% held by the top ten. Their antigens remain unidentified. Material for sequencing was blood, either unsorted or a sorted T cell fraction (not recorded which). The origin of the receptors is a male donor with ankylosing spondylitis.

This clonotype was found a few times. The V call is TRBV9, the J call TRBJ2-3; possibly TRBD2 for D (5 bases). The CDR3 is 15 residues long. V lost 4 bases and J lost 2, with 14 bases in between. From germline, CDR1 is SGDLS and CDR2 YYNGEE. In nucleotides, the CDR3 is TGTGCCAGCAGCCTGAGCGGATCACTCACAGATACGCAGTATTTT. Protein product: CASSLSGSLTDTQYF.

This clonotype has a count of ten or more. The chain recombines TRBV27 with TRBJ1-1; perhaps TRBD1 as D (6 bases). The CDR3 runs 15 residues. V was pared by 0 bases and J by 7 bases, with 15 bases between. The germline gives CDR1 MNHEY, CDR2 SMNVEV (reference sequence). CDR3 protein: CASSLSPGAFVEAFF. In nucleotides, the CDR3 is TGTGCCAGCAGTTTATCCCCGGGGGCGTTTGTTGAAGCTTTCTTT.

This clonotype was counted at least ten times. The V and J genes are TRBV29-1 and TRBJ2-1; D not resolved. CDR3 size: 11 residues. The V gene lost 7 bases and the J gene lost 5 bases, with 9 bases spanning the gap. Germline lookup yields CDR1 SQVTM and CDR2 ANQGSEA. The CDR3 DNA follows: TGCAGCGGTCTCGGACACAATGAGCAGTTCTTC. Amino acids: CSGLGHNEQFF.

The chain couples TRBV11-2 to TRBJ2-3, with 8 bases lining up with TRBD1. Germline trimming cut 7 bases from V and 4 bases from J; bases unmatched to any gene: 13. This CDR3 contains 16 residues. CDR1 SGHAT and CDR2 FQNNGV come from the germline V gene. CDR3 sequence reads: CASTPLKGQVADTQYF. In nucleotides, the CDR3 is TGTGCCAGCACCCCTTTGAAGGGACAGGTTGCAGATACGCAGTATTTT.

This clonotype was counted at least ten times. The V and J genes are TRBV3-1 and TRBJ1-1, with TRBD1 as a possible D gene (6 bases). Trimming took 2 bases from V and 2 from J, leaving 12 bases between them. From germline, CDR1 is LGHDT and CDR2 YNNKEL (reference sequence). This CDR3 is built from 15 residues. CDR3 sequence: CASSQPTGINTEAFF. The CDR3 DNA is TGTGCCAGCAGCCAACCCACAGGGATCAACACTGAAGCTTTCTTT.

This clonotype has a count of ten or more. The chain joins TRBV7-2 to TRBJ1-2; 8 bases match TRBD1. The CDR3 has 13 amino acids. Looked up from germline, CDR1 is SGHTA and CDR2 is FQGNSA. After removal of 10 bases from V and 2 bases from J, the junction contained 6 bases not matched to a gene. The CDR3 is CATSGGSNYGYTF. CDR3 in DNA: TGTGCCACATCAGGGGGCTCAAACTATGGCTACACCTTC. Supplemented by reference TRBV7-2 and TRBJ1-2, the full variable domain reads GAGVSQSPSNKVTEKGKDVELRCDPISGHTALYWYRQSLGQGLEFLIYFQGNSAPDKSGLPSDRFSAERTGGSVSTLTIQRTQQEDSAVYLCATSGGSNYGYTFGSGTRLTVV.

This clonotype occurred many times. J is TRBJ1-1 and V is TRBV29-1; D is undetermined. Germline V gene data show CDR1 as SQVTM and CDR2 as ANQGSEA. CDR3 size: 14 residues. The V end was cut by 5 bases, the J end by 5 bases, with 18 bases between. The CDR3 sequence is CSVPLVSGRTEAFF. In DNA form, the CDR3 reads TGCAGCGTTCCTCTCGTTTCCGGTAGGACTGAAGCTTTCTTT. The full variable domain, with the rest looked up from reference TRBV29-1 and TRBJ1-1, is SAVISQKPSRDICQRGTSLTIQCQVDSQVTMMFWYRQQPGQSLTLIATANQGSEATYESGFVIDKFPISRPNLTFSTLTVSNMSPEDSSIYLCSVPLVSGRTEAFFGQGTRLTVV.

This clonotype was counted between two and nine times. The genes are TRBV7-9 and TRBJ2-5; weak D call: TRBD2 (6 bases). CDR3 length: 14 residues. CDR1 SEHNR and CDR2 FQNEAQ come from the germline V gene (reference sequence). Trimming took 5 bases from V and 2 from J, leaving 12 bases between them. The CDR3 sequence: CASSGEVRQETQYF. The CDR3 DNA is TGTGCCAGCAGCGGGGAGGTCAGACAAGAGACCCAGTACTTC.

As regards this clonotype: One end of the junction does not line up with germline, which may come from a read error. CDR3 amino acids: CCARVDRELLMNTEAFF. The CDR3 nucleotides are TGCTGTGCTAGAGTGGACAGGGAACTATTAATGAACACTGAAGCTTTCTTT. V usage is TRBV20-1 and J usage is TRBJ1-1, with TRBD1 matching 8 bases. The CDR3 sequence is 17 residues long. Germline assignment: CDR1 DFQATT and CDR2 SNEGSKA (reference sequence).

This clonotype occurred many times. The V gene is TRBV12-3 or TRBV12-4, the J gene TRBJ1-5; possibly TRBD1 for D (5 bases). V was shortened by 4 bases and J by 0 bases, with 13 bases between the two germline ends. This CDR3 is 16 amino acids long. The CDR3: CASSWGGRDSNQPQHF. CDR3 nucleotide sequence: TGTGCCAGCAGTTGGGGAGGCAGGGATAGCAATCAGCCCCAGCATTTT.

This clonotype was counted only a few times. This chain joins TRBV24-1 and TRBJ2-2; TRBD1 might be the D (6 bases). Germline V lookup: CDR1 KGHDR, CDR2 SFDVKD. The CDR3 spans 15 residues. The V and J ends lost 3 bases and 2 bases respectively, with 9 bases between them. In DNA, the CDR3 is TGTGCCACCAGTGATCGGACAGTAAACACCGGGGAGCTGTTTTTT. Translating gives CATSDRTVNTGELFF.

This clonotype was observed many times. The chain has TRBV15 and TRBJ2-5; unclear D gene. Germline values: CDR1 LNHNV, CDR2 YYDKDF (reference sequence). V was clipped by 0 bases and J by 5 bases, with 7 bases between them. The CDR3 consists of 13 residues. The CDR3 loop is CATSRDKVETQYF. The CDR3 DNA reads TGTGCCACCAGCAGAGATAAGGTTGAGACCCAGTACTTC.

In its sample, this clonotype was seen many times. The chain links TRBV12-3 or TRBV12-4 to TRBJ2-1; a weak D match, TRBD2 (5 bases). V lost 7 bases and J 12 bases, leaving 19 bases between the germline ends. The CDR3 extends over 13 amino acids. The CDR3 nucleotides read TGTGCCAGCATCCTTAGCTTCGGGAAGCGGCAGTTCTTC. This translates into CASILSFGKRQFF.

At least ten counts were recorded for this clonotype. The chain links TRBV7-9 to TRBJ2-1, with 8 bases that match TRBD1. CDR1 and CDR2 (germline): SEHNR, FQNEAQ (reference sequence). The CDR3 is made up of 17 amino acids. V was pared by 6 bases and J by 0 bases, with 10 bases of the junction left unmatched. CDR3 protein: CASREPGGRTSYNEQFF. DNA for the CDR3: TGTGCCAGCAGAGAGCCAGGGGGCCGGACCTCCTACAATGAGCAGTTCTTC. The full variable domain, its missing parts supplied by reference TRBV7-9 and TRBJ2-1, is DTGVSQNPRHKITKRGQNVTFRCDPISEHNRLYWYRQTLGQGPEFLTYFQNEAQLEKSRLLSDRFSAERPKGSFSTLEIQRTEQGDSAMYLCASREPGGRTSYNEQFFGPGTRLTVL.

V gene TRBV11-2 combines with J gene TRBJ2-7; D call uncertain. The germline V gene encodes CDR1 SGHAT and CDR2 FQNNGV. With 5 bases removed from V and 2 bases from J, the gap between germline ends came to 19 bases. The CDR3 has 16 amino acids. The CDR3 DNA reads as TGTGCCAGCAGCCCCACCCCATTTGAGGTGCCCTACGAGCAGTACTTC. It codes for CASSPTPFEVPYEQYF.

This clonotype turned up a few times. The chain combines TRBV27 with TRBJ2-7; D may match TRBD1 or TRBD2 (6 bases each). Germline V gene lookup returns CDR1 MNHEY and CDR2 SMNVEV (reference sequence). V dropped 6 bases and J dropped 2 bases, with 14 bases sitting between them. The CDR3 has 14 amino acids. This CDR3 is CASSGGGTPYEQYF. The CDR3 bases are TGTGCCAGCAGCGGAGGGGGGACCCCCTACGAGCAGTACTTC.

This clonotype has more than one count but fewer than ten. The gene calls are TRBV7-8 and TRBJ1-6; the D is unclear. This CDR3 is 15 amino acids long. CDR1 and CDR2 from the germline V gene are SGHVS and FQNEAQ. V lost 2 bases to trimming and J lost 7 bases, with 12 bases between them. The DNA of the CDR3 is TGTGCCAGCAGCTTACCAATTGGAGGGAATTCACCCCTCCACTTT. This codes for CASSLPIGGNSPLHF.

The rearrangement joins TRBV12-3 or TRBV12-4 to TRBJ2-1; 11 bases are a match to TRBD2. This CDR3 spans 19 amino acids. V was pared by 6 bases and J by 1 base, with 14 bases of the junction left unmatched. In nucleotides, the CDR3 is TGTGCCAGCAGCATAGGGCTGACTAGCGGGATGGGGTCCTACAATGAGCAGTTCTTC. This codes for CASSIGLTSGMGSYNEQFF.

The chain couples TRBV5-1 to TRBJ2-4, with D perhaps matching TRBD1 or TRBD2 (5 bases each). The CDR3 is 14 residues long. The V gene lost 7 bases and the J gene lost 2 bases, with 13 bases spanning the gap. The V gene's germline CDR1 is SGHRS and CDR2 YFSETQ. The DNA for the CDR3 is TGCGCCAGCTCTCAAGGGACGCCCAAAAACATTCAGTACTTC. The encoded protein is CASSQGTPKNIQYF.